A selection of T cell receptor beta chains follows, all from one sample in a study of T cell responses to AZD1222 COVID-19 vaccine. Some clones are missing from TCRdb's copy, which holds only in-frame ones; the method was immunoSEQ multiplex PCR. The repertoire consists of 100,000 to 150,000 clones, with approximately 82% occurring once and the leading ten covering about 25%. Sequencing was performed on peripheral blood, taken 28 days after the second AZD1222 dose. Receptors originate from an adult who received the AZD1222 COVID-19 vaccine. Each CDR3 is given with its conserved first and last residue. Expanded clones get a size class; other rows say once, few or many, or leave the size out.

cdr3_length	v_call	j_call	clone_size	cdr3_aa
15	TRBV28	TRBJ1-3	NA	CASSPSDNSGNTIYF
12	TRBV4-1	TRBJ1-2	few	CASSQDGLGYTF
13	TRBV28	TRBJ1-2	NA	CASSTQGPYGYTF
16	TRBV27	TRBJ1-2	NA	CASSLLTGGYLYGYTF
14	TRBV11-2	TRBJ2-1	NA	CASGPWTDYNEQFF
16	TRBV5-6	TRBJ1-5	NA	CASSLQGAYGGQPQHF
15	TRBV6-5	TRBJ2-3	NA	CASSSRDRGPDTQYF
16	TRBV6-2/TRBV6-3	TRBJ1-6	NA	CASSPSSGHLPYPLHF
18	TRBV7-2	TRBJ2-7	NA	CASSGGVRGGFKRYEQYF
16	TRBV7-7	TRBJ2-2	NA	CASSPRGGPNTGELFF
17	TRBV19	TRBJ2-6	NA	CASRERAATSGANVLTF
15	TRBV6-5	TRBJ2-3	NA	CASRTTRFRPDTQYF
15	TRBV6-2/TRBV6-3	TRBJ2-7	NA	CASSYGGVLAYEQYF
13	TRBV3-1/TRBV3-2	TRBJ1-2	NA	CASSHRQGYGYTF
12	TRBV2	TRBJ1-5	NA	CASDWSNQPQHF
13	TRBV2	TRBJ1-5	NA	CASRADRVGPQHF
18	TRBV2	NA	NA	CASSEPPLPDKVQETQYF
15	TRBV9	TRBJ1-2	NA	CASSPEGSFRGGYTF
13	TRBV29-1	TRBJ1-1	NA	CSVGSGDGTEAFF
14	TRBV10-1	TRBJ1-1	NA	CASGRGQLNTEAFF
15	TRBV14	TRBJ1-2	NA	CASSQGQGIYYGYTF
12	TRBV7-2	TRBJ2-5	NA	CASSWGVETQYF
21	TRBV18	TRBJ2-1	NA	CASSPRRPGLADLSSYNEQFF
15	TRBV7-2	TRBJ1-2	NA	CASSLGLGGYYGYTF
17	TRBV9	TRBJ1-1	NA	CASSAIWGLRMNTEAFF
15	TRBV2	TRBJ1-3	once	CASSEGRISGNTIYF
12	TRBV2	TRBJ1-4	NA	CASRAEDEKLFF
13	TRBV28	TRBJ2-7	NA	CATCLGTGYEQYF
13	TRBV5-5	TRBJ1-1	NA	CASSLVQGLGAFF
17	TRBV18	TRBJ1-6	NA	CASSPSQGSSYNSPLHF